This T cell receptor beta chain was sequenced in a study of T cell responses to AZD1222 COVID-19 vaccine. General observations from the study: Reports indicate that nearly half of spike-specific TCRs are directed at unmutated variant regions.

With regard to this clone: Its specificity is not known.

The assay was immunoSEQ multiplex PCR, and TCRdb's table has in-frame clones only and misses some. The sample includes about 130,000 clones, around 90% of them seen just once. Sequences were derived from peripheral blood, sampled on day 0 of MenACWY control vaccination. This TCR derives from an adult in good health.

The CDR3 here is CAISESGGAGTDTQYF. The DNA of the CDR3 is TGTGCCATCAGTGAGTCTGGGGGGGCGGGCACAGATACGCAGTATTTT. The chain carries TRBV10-3 and TRBJ2-3, with D possibly matching TRBD2 (7 bases). The V gene's germline CDR1 is ENHRY and CDR2 SYGVKD. CDR3 length: 16 residues. V lost 0 bases, J lost 1 base, and 11 bases lay in between.